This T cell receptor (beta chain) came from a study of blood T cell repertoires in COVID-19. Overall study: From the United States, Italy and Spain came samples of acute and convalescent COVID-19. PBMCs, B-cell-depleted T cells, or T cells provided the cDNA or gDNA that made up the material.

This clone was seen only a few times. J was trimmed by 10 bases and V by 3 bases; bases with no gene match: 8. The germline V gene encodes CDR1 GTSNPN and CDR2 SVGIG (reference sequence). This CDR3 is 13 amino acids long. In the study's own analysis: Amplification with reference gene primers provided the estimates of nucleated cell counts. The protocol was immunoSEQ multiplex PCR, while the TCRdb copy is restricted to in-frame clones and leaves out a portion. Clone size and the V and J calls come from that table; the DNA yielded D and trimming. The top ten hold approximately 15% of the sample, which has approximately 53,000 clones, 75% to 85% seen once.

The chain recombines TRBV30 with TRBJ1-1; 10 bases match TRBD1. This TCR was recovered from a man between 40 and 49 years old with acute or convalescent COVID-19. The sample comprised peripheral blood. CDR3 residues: CAWSHDRGLGAFF. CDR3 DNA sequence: TGTGCCTGGAGCCATGACAGGGGGCTAGGAGCTTTCTTT.